This T cell receptor beta chain emerged from a study of human T cells and chemical hapten exposure. In the authors' workflow: Per-sample TCR counts ranged from 23,224 to 690,600, median roughly 96,000. TCRdb re-derived calls from the RACE reads in MiXCR, one entry per CDR3 protein. The V and J calls shown here were made by TCRdb, not taken from the authors' results. This table has some 80,000 distinct CDR3 sequences, 11% appearing once. This clonotype was found a few times. CDR1 is LGHNA, CDR2 YSLEER, per germline. The CDR3 runs 18 residues. Trimming removed 4 bases from V and 7 bases from J; junction bases left unmatched: 16. Time point reported: patch test 2, 6 weeks after DPC sensitization. Treatment reported: therapeutic diphenylcyclopropenone sensitization with weekly scalp DPC. Unseparated into fractions, whole blood served as the source from which total RNA was extracted.

The J gene is TRBJ2-1, the V gene TRBV4-3, with 10 bases matching TRBD2. The source of this sequence is a man between 18 and 29 years old with alopecia areata. Some clones in this sample may be carry-over from other donors' samples. The starting material was whole blood, obtained in connection with sensitization to the hapten diphenylcyclopropenone (DPC). CDR3 coding DNA: TGCGCCAGCAGCCGCAGATCTTCTAGCGGGGGATATGAGAATGAGCAGTTCTTC. Translation: CASSRRSSSGGYENEQFF.